The T cell receptor beta chain described here comes from a study of blood T cell repertoires in COVID-19 (dated by TCRdb to 2019 to 2021). A note on the overall study: Collaborator samples came from the United States, Italy and Spain and covered acute and convalescent phases of COVID-19. The material from the prospective study consisted of cDNA or gDNA derived from T cells, B-cell-depleted T cells, or PBMCs. The dataset comprised deeply sampled blood TCRbeta repertoires from subjects exposed to, actively infected with, or recovered from COVID-19. The repertoires were made available in a free public database intended to serve as a resource for research on the immune response to SARS-CoV-2. The samples were drawn from two sources: the first 160 participants of the ongoing ImmuneRACE study, and fewer than 1,500 subjects contributed by 6 global collaborators. A de-identified subject ID, COVID-19 status, age in years and sex were almost always included in the sample metadata. Where available, HLA class I and class II types were obtained from metadata supplied by the sample provider rather than from assay-based typing.

Concerning this clone: Which antigen it targets is not known. No much larger clone is present one base from it, and per-base qualities are unavailable.

Enrolling through a virtual design, the prospective study's participants ranged in age from roughly 18 to 89 years and lived across 24 United States geographic areas. To assign participants to cohorts, the prospective study relied on clinical history that participants themselves reported in a screening survey and a study questionnaire. Recovered participants in ImmuneRACE Cohort 3 were defined by two consecutive negative NP/OP PCR tests, clearance by a healthcare professional, or resolution of symptoms. Each participant in the prospective study had whole blood, serum and a nasopharyngeal or oropharyngeal swab collected by mobile phlebotomists. Over a roughly 2-month period, participants in the prospective study had the option of providing additional blood draws and questionnaires. Blood samples from the prospective study were shipped frozen or at room temperature prior to DNA extraction. TCRbeta CDR3 regions were amplified from genomic DNA by means of the immunoSEQ Assay, a bias-controlled multiplex PCR. As for the original processing: Within the assay, amplification of reference gene primers was used to estimate how many nucleated cells each sample contained. Sequence reads were collapsed and filtered to measure the absolute abundance of every unique TCRbeta CDR3 rearrangement. For each sample, productive Simpson clonality was calculated by taking the square root of Simpson's diversity index across productive rearrangements. Sourced from immuneACCESS, this table was stored by TCRdb with only in-frame sequences that have V and J called. A share of the clones is absent; for the studies checked, an unresolved V gene accounts for under half, and the remainder has no known explanation. V and J calls and clone size are as listed in that table; D and trimming were resolved from the DNA. The sample table contains some 350,000 clones; only one count was recorded for about 87% of them. In total, the top ten clones hold less than 6% of the sample.

The CDR3, cysteine through phenylalanine, is 11 amino acids long. Of the read, only the CDR3 DNA is kept; its 33 bases are in frame from base 1. The paper as a whole reports these results and caveats: Clinical and demographic metadata were provided uncurated, with the amount varying by source and participant.

This TCR came from a woman aged 30 to 39 who had recovered from COVID-19. Recombination joined TRBV12-3 or TRBV12-4 with TRBJ2-7; no D gene can be assigned with confidence. Sequences were obtained from PBMCs or T cells enriched from blood (not recorded which). The nucleotides are TGTGCTATGTGCAGGCCCTACGAGCAGTACTTC. Translated, it reads CAMCRPYEQYF.